What follows are 10 T cell receptor beta chains derived from one specimen sequenced in a study of CD8+CD57+ T cells in acquired aplastic anemia. Genomic DNA provided the template from which TCR beta VDJ and CDR3 profiles were obtained. TCRdb redid the calling of the reads with MiXCR, one entry per CDR3 protein. The sample records 150,000 to 200,000 distinct CDR3 sequences, roughly 48% being singletons. Sequencing was carried out using sorted CD4+, CD8+, or CD8+CD57+ T cells (not recorded which) from PBMCs. These receptors were taken from a human donor in good health.

This chain connects TRBV24-1 to TRBJ2-5; tentatively, D is TRBD1 or TRBD2 (5 bases each). V lost 3 bases and J 9 bases, leaving 19 bases between the germline ends. From germline, CDR1 is KGHDR and CDR2 SFDVKD. The CDR3 totals 15 residues. CDR3 loop: CATSDPGPDFGAQYF. The CDR3 DNA sequence: TGTGCCACCAGTGATCCGGGACCCGATTTTGGTGCCCAGTACTTC.

This clonotype was seen only once. A much larger clone sits a single nucleotide away, making a read error possible. This sequence joins TRBV6-6 and TRBJ1-2; D is possibly TRBD1 (5 bases). This CDR3 comprises 11 residues. The germline V gene encodes CDR1 MNHNY and CDR2 SVGAGI (reference sequence). CDR3 amino acids: CATTGGYGYTF. The CDR3 DNA reads as TGTGCTACGACCGGGGGCTATGGCTACACCTTC.

The chain links TRBV29-1 to TRBJ1-1, with 8 nucleotides matching TRBD1. The J segment lost 14 bases and the V segment lost 5 bases, leaving 16 bases of the junction unmatched. The CDR3 spans 13 residues. The germline CDR1 and CDR2 sequences are SQVTM and ANQGSEA. The CDR3 bases are TGCAGCGTTTCCGGACAGGGCAACACTGGAGCCTTCTTT. Protein product: CSVSGQGNTGAFF.

This clonotype was detected only a few times. This may be a read error: a much more frequent sequence differs by one nucleotide. The genes are TRBV7-9 and TRBJ1-4; tentative D call: TRBD1 (5 bases). The germline gives CDR1 SEHNR, CDR2 FQNEAQ (reference sequence). The CDR3 is made up of 15 amino acids. As DNA, the CDR3 is TGTGCCGGCAGCCCGAGACAGCCAACTAATGAAAAACTGTTTTTT. This gives the protein CAGSPRQPTNEKLFF.

This clonotype showed up just a few times. V gene TRBV20-1 combines with J gene TRBJ2-7; the match to TRBD1 covers 9 bases. CDR3 length equals 14 residues. The V gene's germline CDR1 is DFQATT and CDR2 SNEGSKA (reference sequence). V trimming: 7 bases; J trimming: 0 bases; junction bases outside the gene matches: 7. This CDR3 reads CSVLGQGSSYEQYV. DNA of the CDR3: TGCAGTGTCCTTGGACAGGGGAGCTCCTACGAGCAGTACGTC.

V is TRBV6-1 and J is TRBJ1-1; D gene ambiguous. CDR1 and CDR2 (germline): MNHNS, SASEGT. The CDR3 contains 13 residues. Trimming stripped 5 bases from V and 1 base from J, with 8 bases between. Here the CDR3 DNA reads TGTGCCAGCAGTCCCGGTAGGAACACTGAAGCTTTCTTT. Translation gives CASSPGRNTEAFF.

V usage is TRBV2 and J usage is TRBJ2-5; D gene ambiguous. This CDR3 is 13 amino acids long. CDR1 is SNHLY, CDR2 FYNNEI, per germline. Trimming took off 8 bases at V and 5 bases at J, with 15 bases between the two ends. The CDR3 loop reads CASRLWPRETQYF. The CDR3 DNA reads as TGTGCCAGCCGCCTTTGGCCAAGGGAGACCCAGTACTTC.

The chain has TRBV15 and TRBJ2-5; 9 bases fit TRBD1. The V and J ends lost 5 bases and 5 bases, in that order; junction bases with no gene match: 15. CDR1 and CDR2 from the germline V gene are LNHNV and YYDKDF (reference sequence). There are 17 residues in the CDR3. Here the CDR3 DNA reads TGTGCCACCAGCGGCCCCACCTCGGACAGGGGCCTGGAGACCCAGTACTTC. It yields the protein CATSGPTSDRGLETQYF.

This clonotype has at least ten counts. This chain joins TRBV12-3 or TRBV12-4 and TRBJ2-3; no definite D call. V was clipped by 3 bases and J by 2 bases, with 15 bases between them. The CDR3 contains 16 residues. CDR3 DNA: TGTGCCAGCAGTTTCGACCTCCAGACTGACACAGATACGCAGTATTTT. This translates into CASSFDLQTDTDTQYF.

The V gene is TRBV24-1, the J gene TRBJ2-7; 8 nucleotides agree with TRBD2. Germline V gives CDR1 KGHDR, CDR2 SFDVKD. This CDR3 region has 14 residues. V gave up 4 bases and J gave up 2 bases; unmatched junction bases: 3. This chain's CDR3 is CATSDRTSTYEQYF. The DNA of the CDR3 is TGTGCCACCAGTGACCGGACTAGCACCTACGAGCAGTACTTC.